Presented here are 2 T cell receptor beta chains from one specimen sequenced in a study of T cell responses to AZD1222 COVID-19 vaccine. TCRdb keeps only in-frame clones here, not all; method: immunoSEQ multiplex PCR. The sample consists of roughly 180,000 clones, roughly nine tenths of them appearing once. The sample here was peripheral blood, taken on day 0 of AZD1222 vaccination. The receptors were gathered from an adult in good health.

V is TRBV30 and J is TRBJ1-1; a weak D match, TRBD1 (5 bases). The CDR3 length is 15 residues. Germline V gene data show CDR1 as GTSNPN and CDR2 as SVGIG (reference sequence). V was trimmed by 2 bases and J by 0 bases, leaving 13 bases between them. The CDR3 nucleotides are TGTGCCTGGAGTCCGTCGGGGCTATTGAACACTGAAGCTTTCTTT. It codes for CAWSPSGLLNTEAFF.

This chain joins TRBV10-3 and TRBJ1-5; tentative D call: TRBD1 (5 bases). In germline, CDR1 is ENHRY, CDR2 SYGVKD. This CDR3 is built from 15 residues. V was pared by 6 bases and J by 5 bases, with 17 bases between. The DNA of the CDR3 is TGTGCCATCAGACCCTCCCTAGGGGAAGATCAGCCCCAGCATTTT. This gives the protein CAIRPSLGEDQPQHF.